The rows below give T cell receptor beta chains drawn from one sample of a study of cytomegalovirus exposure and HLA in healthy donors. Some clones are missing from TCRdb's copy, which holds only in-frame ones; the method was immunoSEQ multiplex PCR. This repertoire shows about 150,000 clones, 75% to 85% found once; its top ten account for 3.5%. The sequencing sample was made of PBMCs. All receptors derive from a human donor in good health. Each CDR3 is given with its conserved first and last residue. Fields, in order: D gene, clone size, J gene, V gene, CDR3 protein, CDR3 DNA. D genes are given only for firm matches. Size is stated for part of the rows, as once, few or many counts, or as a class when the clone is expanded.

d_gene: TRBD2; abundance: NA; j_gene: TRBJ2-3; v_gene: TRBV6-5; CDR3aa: CASSPLAGPQDTQYF; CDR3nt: TGTGCCAGCAGTCCGCTAGCGGGCCCGCAAGATACGCAGTATTTT
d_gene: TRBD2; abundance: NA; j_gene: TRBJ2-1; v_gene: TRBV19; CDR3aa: CASSPGLVANEQFF; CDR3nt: TGTGCCAGTAGTCCTGGACTAGTGGCTAATGAGCAGTTCTTC
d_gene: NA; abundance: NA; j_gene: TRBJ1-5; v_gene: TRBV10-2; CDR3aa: CASTQTGGQPQHF; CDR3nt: TGCGCCAGCACTCAGACCGGAGGTCAGCCCCAGCATTTT
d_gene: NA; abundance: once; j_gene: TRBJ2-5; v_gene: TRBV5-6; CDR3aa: CASSLGLALTQETQYF; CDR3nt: TGTGCCAGCAGCTTGGGGTTAGCCTTAACCCAGGAGACCCAGTACTTC
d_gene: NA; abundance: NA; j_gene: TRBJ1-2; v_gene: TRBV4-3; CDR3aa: CASSQVRSSHGYTF; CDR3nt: TGCGCCAGCAGCCAAGTCAGGTCATCCCATGGCTACACCTTC
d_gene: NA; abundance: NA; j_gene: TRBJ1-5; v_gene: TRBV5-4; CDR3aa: CASSFGGGRSNQPQHF; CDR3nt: TGTGCCAGCAGCTTTGGGGGGGGCCGGAGCAATCAGCCCCAGCATTTT
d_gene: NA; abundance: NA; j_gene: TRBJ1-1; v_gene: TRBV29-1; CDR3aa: CSVVPTTTEAFF; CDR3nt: TGCAGCGTCGTCCCCACTACCACTGAAGCTTTCTTT
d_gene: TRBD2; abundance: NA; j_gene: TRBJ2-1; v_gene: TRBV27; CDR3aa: CASSLGLAGYNEQFF; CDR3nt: TGTGCCAGCAGTTTAGGACTAGCGGGATACAATGAGCAGTTCTTC
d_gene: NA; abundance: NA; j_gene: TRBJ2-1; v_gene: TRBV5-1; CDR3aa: CASRLGGYNEQFF; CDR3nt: TGCGCCAGCCGGCTGGGGGGATACAATGAGCAGTTCTTC
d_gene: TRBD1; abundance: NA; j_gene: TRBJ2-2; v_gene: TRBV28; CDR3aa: CASSLLGTGNLFF; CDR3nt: TGTGCCAGCAGTTTACTTGGGACAGGGAATCTGTTTTTT
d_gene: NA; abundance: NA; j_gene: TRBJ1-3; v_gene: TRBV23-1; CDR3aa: CAIRYTIYF; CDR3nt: TGCGCGATCCGGTACACCATATATTTT
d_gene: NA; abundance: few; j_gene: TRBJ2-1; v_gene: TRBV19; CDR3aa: CASNSLYNEQFF; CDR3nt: TGTGCCAGTAATTCACTCTACAATGAGCAGTTCTTC
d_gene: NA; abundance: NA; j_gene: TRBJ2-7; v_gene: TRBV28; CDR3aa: CASSPRQVSYEQYF; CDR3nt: TGTGCCAGCAGCCCTAGACAGGTTTCGTACGAGCAGTACTTC
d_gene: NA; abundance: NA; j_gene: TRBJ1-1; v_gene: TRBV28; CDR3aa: CAAYGRVYTEAFF; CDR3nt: TGTGCCGCCTACGGGAGGGTCTACACTGAAGCTTTCTTT
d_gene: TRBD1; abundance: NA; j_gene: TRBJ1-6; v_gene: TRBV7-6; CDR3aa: CASSFDRRGQLDSPLHF; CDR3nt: TGTGCCAGCAGCTTTGATAGGCGGGGACAGCTTGATTCACCCCTCCACTTT
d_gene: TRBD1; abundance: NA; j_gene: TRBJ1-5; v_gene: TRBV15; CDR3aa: CATSREQGANQPQHF; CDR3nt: TGTGCCACCAGCAGAGAACAGGGGGCAAATCAGCCCCAGCATTTT
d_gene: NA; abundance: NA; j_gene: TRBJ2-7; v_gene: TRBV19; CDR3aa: CASSIEGGSYEQYF; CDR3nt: TGTGCCAGTAGTATAGAGGGGGGTTCCTACGAGCAGTACTTC
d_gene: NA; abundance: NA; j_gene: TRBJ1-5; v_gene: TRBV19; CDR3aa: CASSMASAYQPQHF; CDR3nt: TGTGCCAGTAGTATGGCGTCAGCGTATCAGCCCCAGCATTTT
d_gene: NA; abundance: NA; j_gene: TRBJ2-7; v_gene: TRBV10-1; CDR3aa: CASSEGRVSYEQYF; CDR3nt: TGCGCCAGCAGTGAGGGCAGGGTGAGCTACGAGCAGTACTTC
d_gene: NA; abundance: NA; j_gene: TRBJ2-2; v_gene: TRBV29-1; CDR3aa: CSVARRGTGELFF; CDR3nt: TGCAGCGTGGCCAGAAGGGGCACCGGGGAGCTGTTTTTT
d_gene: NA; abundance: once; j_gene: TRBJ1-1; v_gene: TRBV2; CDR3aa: CASSEWMRAFF; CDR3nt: TGTGCCAGCAGTGAATGGATGAGGGCTTTCTTT
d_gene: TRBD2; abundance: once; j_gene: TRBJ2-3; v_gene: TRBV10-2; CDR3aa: CASSESPSGSRISTDTQYF; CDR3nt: TGCGCCAGCAGTGAGTCCCCTAGCGGGAGTAGAATTAGCACAGATACGCAGTATTTT
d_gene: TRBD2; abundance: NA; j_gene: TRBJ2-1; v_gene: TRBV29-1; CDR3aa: CTGTLSGSGGEQFF; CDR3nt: TGCACCGGAACCCTTAGCGGGAGTGGTGGTGAGCAGTTCTTC
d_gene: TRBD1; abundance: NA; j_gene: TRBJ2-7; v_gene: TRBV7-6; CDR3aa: CASSKGQSPRYEQYF; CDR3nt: TGTGCCAGCAGCAAGGGACAGTCCCCCAGGTACGAGCAGTACTTC
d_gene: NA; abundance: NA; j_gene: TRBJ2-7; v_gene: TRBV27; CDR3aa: CASSLYGPGGNYEQYF; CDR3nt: TGTGCCAGCAGTTTATACGGGCCAGGGGGGAACTACGAGCAGTACTTC
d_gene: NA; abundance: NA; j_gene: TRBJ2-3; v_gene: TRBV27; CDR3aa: CASNLPGDTQYF; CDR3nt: TGTGCCAGCAACCTCCCGGGAGATACGCAGTATTTT
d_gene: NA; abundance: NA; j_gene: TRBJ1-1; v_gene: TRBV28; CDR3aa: CASKVQGQGEAFF; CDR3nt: TGTGCCAGTAAGGTGCAGGGGCAAGGTGAAGCTTTCTTT
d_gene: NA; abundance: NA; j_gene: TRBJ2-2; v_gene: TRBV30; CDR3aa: CAWSRANTGELFF; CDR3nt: TGTGCCTGGTCTCGTGCGAACACCGGGGAGCTGTTTTTT
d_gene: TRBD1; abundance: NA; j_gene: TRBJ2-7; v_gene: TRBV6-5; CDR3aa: CASTPGQGGEQYF; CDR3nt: TGTGCCAGCACCCCGGGACAGGGAGGCGAGCAGTACTTC
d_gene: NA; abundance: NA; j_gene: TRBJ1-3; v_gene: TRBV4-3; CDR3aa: CASSQERGFISGTIYF; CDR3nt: TGCGCCAGCAGCCAAGAACGGGGGTTCATTTCAGGCACCATATATTTT
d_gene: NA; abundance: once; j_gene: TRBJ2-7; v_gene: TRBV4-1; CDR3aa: CASSQESTVAGYEQYF; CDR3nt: TGCGCCAGCAGCCAAGAATCGACCGTGGCAGGGTACGAGCAGTACTTC
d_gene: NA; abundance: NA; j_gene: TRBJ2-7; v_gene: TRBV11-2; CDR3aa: CASSSYRSGHSYEQYF; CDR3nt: TGTGCCAGCAGCTCTTACCGATCAGGACACTCCTACGAGCAGTACTTC
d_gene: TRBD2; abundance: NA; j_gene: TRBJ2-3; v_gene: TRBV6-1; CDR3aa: CASSEWAGGGTDTQYF; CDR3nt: TGTGCCAGCAGTGAATGGGCGGGGGGCGGCACAGATACGCAGTATTTT
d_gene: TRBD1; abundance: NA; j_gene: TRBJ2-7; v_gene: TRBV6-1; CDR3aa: CASSDSGQGYEQYF; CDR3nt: TGTGCCAGCAGTGATTCCGGACAGGGCTACGAGCAGTACTTC
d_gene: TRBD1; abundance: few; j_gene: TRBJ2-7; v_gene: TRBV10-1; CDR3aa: CASSEGTGDYEQYF; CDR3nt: TGCGCCAGCAGTGAGGGGACAGGGGACTACGAGCAGTACTTC
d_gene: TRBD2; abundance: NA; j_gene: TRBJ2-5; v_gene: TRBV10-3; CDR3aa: CAISSSAGRGETQYF; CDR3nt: TGTGCCATCAGTTCTTCAGCGGGAAGAGGAGAGACCCAGTACTTC
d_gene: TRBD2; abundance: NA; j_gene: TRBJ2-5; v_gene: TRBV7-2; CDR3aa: CASSLVSVGGGGLETQYF; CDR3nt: TGTGCCAGCAGCTTAGTATCCGTGGGCGGGGGGGGTTTGGAGACCCAGTACTTC
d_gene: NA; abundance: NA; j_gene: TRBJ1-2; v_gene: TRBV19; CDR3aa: CASSIGAEGRDGYTF; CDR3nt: TGTGCCAGTAGTATAGGGGCGGAGGGAAGGGATGGCTACACCTTC
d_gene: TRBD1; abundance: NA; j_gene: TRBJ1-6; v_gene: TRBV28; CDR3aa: CASSLWQGASNSPLHF; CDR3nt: TGTGCCAGCAGTTTATGGCAGGGGGCAAGTAATTCACCCCTCCACTTT
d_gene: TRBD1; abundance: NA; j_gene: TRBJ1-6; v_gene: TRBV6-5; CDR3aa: CASSYSGTGAYSPLHF; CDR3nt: TGTGCCAGCAGTTACTCAGGGACAGGGGCTTATTCACCCCTCCACTTT
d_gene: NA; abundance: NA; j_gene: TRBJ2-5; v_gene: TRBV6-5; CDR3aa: CASSSGRWVTQYF; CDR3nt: TGTGCCAGCAGTTCGGGTCGGTGGGTGACCCAGTACTTC
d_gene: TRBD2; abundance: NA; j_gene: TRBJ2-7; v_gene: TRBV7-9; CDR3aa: CASSSYSGDEQYF; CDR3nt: TGTGCCAGCAGCTCCTATAGCGGGGACGAGCAGTACTTC
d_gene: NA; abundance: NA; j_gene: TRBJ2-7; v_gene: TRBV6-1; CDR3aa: CASSEQAGSSYEQYF; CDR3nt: TGTGCCAGCAGTGAACAGGCAGGTTCGAGTTACGAGCAGTACTTC
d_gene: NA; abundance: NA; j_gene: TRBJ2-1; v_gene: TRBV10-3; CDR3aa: CAISESLGRGGDNEQFF; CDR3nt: TGTGCCATCAGTGAGTCGTTAGGGAGGGGGGGCGACAATGAGCAGTTCTTC
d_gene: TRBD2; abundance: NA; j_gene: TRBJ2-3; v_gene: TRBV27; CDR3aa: CASSSTLTSGTDTQYF; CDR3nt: TGTGCCAGCAGTTCCACCCTGACTAGCGGCACAGATACGCAGTATTTT
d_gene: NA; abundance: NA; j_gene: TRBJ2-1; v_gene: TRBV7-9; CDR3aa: CASSLPGEDYNEQFF; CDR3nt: TGTGCCAGCAGCCTCCCCGGGGAAGACTACAATGAGCAGTTCTTC
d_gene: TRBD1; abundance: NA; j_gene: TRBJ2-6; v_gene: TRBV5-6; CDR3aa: CASSPGTGPSGANVLTF; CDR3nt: TGTGCCAGCAGCCCCGGGACAGGACCCTCTGGGGCCAACGTCCTGACTTTC
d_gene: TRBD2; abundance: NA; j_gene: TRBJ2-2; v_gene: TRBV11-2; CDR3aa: CASSQGLATGELFF; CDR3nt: TGTGCCAGCAGCCAGGGACTAGCAACCGGGGAGCTGTTTTTT